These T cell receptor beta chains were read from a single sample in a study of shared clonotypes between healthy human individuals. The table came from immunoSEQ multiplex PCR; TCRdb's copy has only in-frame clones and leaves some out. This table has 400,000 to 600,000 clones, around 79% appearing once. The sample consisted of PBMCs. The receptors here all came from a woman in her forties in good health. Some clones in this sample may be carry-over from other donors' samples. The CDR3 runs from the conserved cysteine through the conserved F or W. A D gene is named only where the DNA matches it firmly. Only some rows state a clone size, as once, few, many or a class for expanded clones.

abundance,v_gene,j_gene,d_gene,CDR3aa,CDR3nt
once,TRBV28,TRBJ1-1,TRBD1,CASSSGQGVGTEAFF,TGTGCCAGCAGTTCGGGACAGGGGGTCGGCACTGAAGCTTTCTTT
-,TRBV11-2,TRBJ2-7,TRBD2,CASSRGSGRNEQYF,TGTGCCAGCAGCAGAGGTAGCGGGAGAAACGAGCAGTACTTC
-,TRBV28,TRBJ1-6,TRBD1,CASSRIDRDYSPLHF,TGTGCCAGCAGCAGAATCGACAGGGATTATTCACCCCTCCACTTT
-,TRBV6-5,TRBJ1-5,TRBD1,CASSPTGISNQPQHF,TGTGCCAGCAGCCCGACAGGGATAAGCAATCAGCCCCAGCATTTT
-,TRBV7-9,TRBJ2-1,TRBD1,CASSSDRAILENWNEQFF,TGTGCCAGCAGCTCAGACAGGGCGATCTTGGAAAACTGGAATGAGCAGTTCTTC
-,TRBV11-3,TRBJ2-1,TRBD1,CASSPLTGHNEQFF,TGTGCCAGCAGCCCTCTGACAGGGCACAATGAGCAGTTCTTC
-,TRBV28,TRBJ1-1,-,CASSLRDPNTEAFF,TGTGCCAGCAGCCTCCGGGACCCGAACACTGAAGCTTTCTTT
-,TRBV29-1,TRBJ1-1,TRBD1,CSVVRQGENTEAFF,TGCAGCGTTGTAAGGCAGGGGGAGAACACTGAAGCTTTCTTT
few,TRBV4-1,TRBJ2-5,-,CASSQGSQGETQYF,TGCGCCAGCAGCCAAGGCTCCCAAGGAGAGACCCAGTACTTC
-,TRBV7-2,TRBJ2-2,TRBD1,CAGSYWDRGTARSGELFF,TGTGCCGGGTCATACTGGGACAGGGGGACGGCTAGATCCGGGGAGCTGTTTTTT
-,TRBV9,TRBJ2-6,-,CASSVTPGANVLTF,TGTGCCAGCAGCGTAACTCCTGGGGCCAACGTCCTGACTTTC
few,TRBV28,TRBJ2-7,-,CASRRVYEQYF,TGTGCCAGCAGGCGCGTTTACGAGCAGTACTTC
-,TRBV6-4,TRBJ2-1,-,CASSSGQSNEQFF,TGTGCCAGCAGCTCCGGGCAGAGCAATGAGCAGTTCTTC
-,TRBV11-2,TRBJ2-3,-,CASSLQVAGGTDTQYF,TGTGCCAGCAGCTTACAGGTAGCAGGGGGCACAGATACGCAGTATTTT
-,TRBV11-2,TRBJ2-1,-,CASSTGLMSSYNEQFF,TGTGCCAGCAGCACGGGACTCATGAGCTCCTACAATGAGCAGTTCTTC
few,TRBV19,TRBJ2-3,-,CASMGLGTDTQYF,TGTGCCAGTATGGGATTAGGCACAGATACGCAGTATTTT
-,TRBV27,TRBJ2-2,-,CASTTRGAAGELFF,TGTGCCAGCACCACGAGGGGGGCGGCCGGGGAGCTGTTTTTT
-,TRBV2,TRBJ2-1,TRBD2,CASSDGTSGTYEQFF,TGTGCCAGCAGCGACGGGACTAGCGGGACCTATGAGCAGTTCTTC
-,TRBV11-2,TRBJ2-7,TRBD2,CASSPSGRIYEQYF,TGTGCCAGCAGCCCAAGCGGGAGAATCTACGAGCAGTACTTC
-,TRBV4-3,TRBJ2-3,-,CASSQDHIRTTDTQYF,TGCGCCAGCAGCCAAGACCACATCCGCACGACAGATACGCAGTATTTT